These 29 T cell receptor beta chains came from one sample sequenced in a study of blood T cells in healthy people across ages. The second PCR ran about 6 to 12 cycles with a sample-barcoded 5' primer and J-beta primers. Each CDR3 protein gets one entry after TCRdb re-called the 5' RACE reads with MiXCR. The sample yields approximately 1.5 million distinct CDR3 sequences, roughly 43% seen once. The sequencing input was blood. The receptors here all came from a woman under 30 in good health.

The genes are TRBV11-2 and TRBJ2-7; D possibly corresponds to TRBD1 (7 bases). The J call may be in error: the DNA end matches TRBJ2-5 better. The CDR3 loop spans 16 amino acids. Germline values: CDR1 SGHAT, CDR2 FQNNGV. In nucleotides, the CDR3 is TGTGCCAGCAGGTCCAGACAGGGAGGAATTTTGGAGACCCAGTACTTC. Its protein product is CASRSRQGGILETQYF.

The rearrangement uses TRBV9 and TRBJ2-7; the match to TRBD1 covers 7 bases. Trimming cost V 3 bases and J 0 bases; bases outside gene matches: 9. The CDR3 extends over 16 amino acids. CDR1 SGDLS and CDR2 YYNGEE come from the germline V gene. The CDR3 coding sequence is TGTGCCAGCAGCGGAGCCGGGACAGTCTACTCCTACGAGCAGTACTTC. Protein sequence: CASSGAGTVYSYEQYF. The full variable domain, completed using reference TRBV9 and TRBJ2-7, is DSGVTQTPKHLITATGQRVTLRCSPRSGDLSVYWYQQSLDQGLQFLIQYYNGEERAKGNILERFSAQQFPDLHSELNLSSLELGDSALYFCASSGAGTVYSYEQYFGPGTRLTVT.

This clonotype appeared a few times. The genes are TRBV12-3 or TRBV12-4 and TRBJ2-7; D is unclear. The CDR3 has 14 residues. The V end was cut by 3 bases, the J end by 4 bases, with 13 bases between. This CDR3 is CASSLAERKYEQYF. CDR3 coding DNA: TGTGCCAGCAGTTTGGCGGAGAGGAAGTACGAGCAGTACTTC.

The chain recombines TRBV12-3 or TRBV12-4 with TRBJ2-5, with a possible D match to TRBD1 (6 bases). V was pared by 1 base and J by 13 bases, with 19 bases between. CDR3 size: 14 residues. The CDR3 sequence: CASSLDGTPSERYF. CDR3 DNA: TGTGCCAGCAGTTTAGACGGGACACCGTCCGAGCGGTACTTC.

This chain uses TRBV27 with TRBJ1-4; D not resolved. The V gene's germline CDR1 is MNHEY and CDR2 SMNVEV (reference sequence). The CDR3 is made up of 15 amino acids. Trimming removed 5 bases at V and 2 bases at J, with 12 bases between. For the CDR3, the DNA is TGTGCCAGCAGTACTCCCGACGGGACTAATGAAAAACTGTTTTTT. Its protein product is CASSTPDGTNEKLFF.

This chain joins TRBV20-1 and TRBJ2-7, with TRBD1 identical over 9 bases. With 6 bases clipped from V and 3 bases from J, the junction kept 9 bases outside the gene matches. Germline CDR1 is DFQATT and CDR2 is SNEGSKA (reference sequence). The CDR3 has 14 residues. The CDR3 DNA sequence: TGCAGTGCAAGCGCCGGGACAGGGTACTACGAGCAGTACTTC. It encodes CSASAGTGYYEQYF.

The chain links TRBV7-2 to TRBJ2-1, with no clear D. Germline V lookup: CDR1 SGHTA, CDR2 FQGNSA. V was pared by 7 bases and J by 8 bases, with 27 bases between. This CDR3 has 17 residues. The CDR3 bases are TGTGCCAGCACCCTGACTCCGGACCGCATTTTCTCCCATGAGCAGTTCTTC. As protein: CASTLTPDRIFSHEQFF.

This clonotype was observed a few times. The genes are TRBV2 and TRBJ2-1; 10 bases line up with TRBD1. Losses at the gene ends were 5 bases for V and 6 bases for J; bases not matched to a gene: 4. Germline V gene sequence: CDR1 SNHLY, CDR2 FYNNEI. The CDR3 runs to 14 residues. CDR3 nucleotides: TGTGCCAGCAGTAGGGACAGGGGACCCAATGAGCAGTTCTTC. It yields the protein CASSRDRGPNEQFF.

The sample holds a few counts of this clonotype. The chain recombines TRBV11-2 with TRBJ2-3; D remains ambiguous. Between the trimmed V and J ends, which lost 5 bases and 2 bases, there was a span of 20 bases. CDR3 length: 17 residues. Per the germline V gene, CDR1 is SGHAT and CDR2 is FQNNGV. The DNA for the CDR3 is TGTGCCAGCAGCCTTTCAACTACTGGGCCTTCCACAGATACGCAGTATTTT. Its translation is CASSLSTTGPSTDTQYF.

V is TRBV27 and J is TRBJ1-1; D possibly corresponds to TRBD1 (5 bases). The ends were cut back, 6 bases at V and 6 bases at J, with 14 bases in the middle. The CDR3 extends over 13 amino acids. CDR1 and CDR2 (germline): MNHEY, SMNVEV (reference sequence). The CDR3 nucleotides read TGTGCCAGCAGCCCCCGGGGGGTCCCTGAAGCTTTCTTT. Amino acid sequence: CASSPRGVPEAFF.

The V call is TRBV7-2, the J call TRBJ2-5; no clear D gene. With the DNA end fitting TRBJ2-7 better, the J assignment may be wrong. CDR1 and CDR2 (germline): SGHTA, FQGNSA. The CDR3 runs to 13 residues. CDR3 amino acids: CASSLFRRDEQYF. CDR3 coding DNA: TGTGCCAGCAGCTTATTTCGGCGCGACGAGCAGTACTTC.

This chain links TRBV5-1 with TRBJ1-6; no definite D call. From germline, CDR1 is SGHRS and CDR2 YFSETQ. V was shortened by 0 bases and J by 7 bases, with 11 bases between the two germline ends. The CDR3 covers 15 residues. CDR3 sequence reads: CASSLGAGQNSPLHF. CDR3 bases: TGCGCCAGCAGCTTGGGGGCCGGTCAGAATTCACCCCTCCACTTT. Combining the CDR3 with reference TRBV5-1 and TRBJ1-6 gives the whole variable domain KAGVTQTPRYLIKTRGQQVTLSCSPISGHRSVSWYQQTPGQGLQFLFEYFSETQRNKGNFPGRFSGRQFSNSRSEMNVSTLELGDSALYLCASSLGAGQNSPLHFGNGTRLTVT.

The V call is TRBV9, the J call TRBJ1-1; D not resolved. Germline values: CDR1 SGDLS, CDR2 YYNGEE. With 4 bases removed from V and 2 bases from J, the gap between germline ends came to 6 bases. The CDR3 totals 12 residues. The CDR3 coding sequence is TGTGCCAGCAGCCCTATAAACACTGAAGCTTTCTTT. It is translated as CASSPINTEAFF.

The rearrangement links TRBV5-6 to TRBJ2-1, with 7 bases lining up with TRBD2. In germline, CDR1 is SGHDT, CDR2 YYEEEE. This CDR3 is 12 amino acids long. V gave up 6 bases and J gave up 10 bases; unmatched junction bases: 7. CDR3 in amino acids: CASILISGEQFF. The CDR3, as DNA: TGTGCCAGCATCTTAATTAGCGGGGAGCAGTTCTTC. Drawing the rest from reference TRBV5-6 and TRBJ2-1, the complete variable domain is DAGVTQSPTHLIKTRGQQVTLRCSPKSGHDTVSWYQQALGQGPQFIFQYYEEEERQRGNFPDRFSGHQFPNYSSELNVNALLLGDSALYLCASILISGEQFFGPGTRLTVL.

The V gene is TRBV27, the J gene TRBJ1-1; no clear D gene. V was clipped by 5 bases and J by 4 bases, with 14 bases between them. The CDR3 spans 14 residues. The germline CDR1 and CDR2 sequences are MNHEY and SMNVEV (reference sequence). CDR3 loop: CASSVIPGGTEAFF. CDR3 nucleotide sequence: TGTGCCAGCAGTGTTATTCCTGGTGGCACTGAAGCTTTCTTT.

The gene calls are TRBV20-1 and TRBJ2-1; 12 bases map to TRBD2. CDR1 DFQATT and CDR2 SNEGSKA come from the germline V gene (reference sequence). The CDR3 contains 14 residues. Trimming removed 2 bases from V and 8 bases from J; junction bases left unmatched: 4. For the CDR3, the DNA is TGCAGTGCTAGATCGGGGACTAGCGGGTATGAGCAGTTCTTC. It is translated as CSARSGTSGYEQFF.

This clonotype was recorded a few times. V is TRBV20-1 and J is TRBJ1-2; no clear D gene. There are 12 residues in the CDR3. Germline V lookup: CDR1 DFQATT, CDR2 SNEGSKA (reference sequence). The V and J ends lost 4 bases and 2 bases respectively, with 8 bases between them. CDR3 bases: TGCAGTGCTAACTTCGGGAACTATGGCTACACCTTC. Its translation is CSANFGNYGYTF.

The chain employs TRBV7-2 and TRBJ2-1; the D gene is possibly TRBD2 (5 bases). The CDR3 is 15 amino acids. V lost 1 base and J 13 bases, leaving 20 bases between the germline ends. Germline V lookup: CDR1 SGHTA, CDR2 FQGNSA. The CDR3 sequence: CASSLGVGARETQFF. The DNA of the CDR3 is TGTGCCAGCAGCTTAGGGGTGGGAGCCAGAGAGACCCAGTTCTTC.

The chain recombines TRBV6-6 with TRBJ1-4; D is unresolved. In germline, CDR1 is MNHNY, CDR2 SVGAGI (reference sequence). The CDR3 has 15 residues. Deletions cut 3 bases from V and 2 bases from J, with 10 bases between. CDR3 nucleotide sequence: TGTGCCAGCAGTTATGTCAGACGGACTAATGAAAAACTGTTTTTT. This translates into CASSYVRRTNEKLFF.

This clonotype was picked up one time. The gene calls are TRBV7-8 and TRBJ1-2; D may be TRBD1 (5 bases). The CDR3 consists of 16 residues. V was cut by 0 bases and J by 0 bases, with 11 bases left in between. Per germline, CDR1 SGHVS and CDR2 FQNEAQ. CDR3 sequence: CASSLAIRGANYGYTF. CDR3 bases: TGTGCCAGCAGCTTAGCCATTAGAGGGGCTAACTATGGCTACACCTTC. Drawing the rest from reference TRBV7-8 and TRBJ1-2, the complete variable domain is GAGVSQSPRYKVAKRGQDVALRCDPISGHVSLFWYQQALGQGPEFLTYFQNEAQLDKSGLPSDRFFAERPEGSVSTLKIQRTQQEDSAVYLCASSLAIRGANYGYTFGSGTRLTVV.

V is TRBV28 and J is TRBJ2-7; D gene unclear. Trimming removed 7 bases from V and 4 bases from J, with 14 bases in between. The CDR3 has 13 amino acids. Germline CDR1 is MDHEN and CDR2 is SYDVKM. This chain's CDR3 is CASTYRQSYEQYF. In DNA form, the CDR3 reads TGTGCCAGCACCTATCGGCAATCTTACGAGCAGTACTTC. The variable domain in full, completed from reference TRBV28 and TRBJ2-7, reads DVKVTQSSRYLVKRTGEKVFLECVQDMDHENMFWYRQDPGLGLRLIYFSYDVKMKEKGDIPEGYSVSREKKERFSLILESASTNQTSMYLCASTYRQSYEQYFGPGTRLTVT.

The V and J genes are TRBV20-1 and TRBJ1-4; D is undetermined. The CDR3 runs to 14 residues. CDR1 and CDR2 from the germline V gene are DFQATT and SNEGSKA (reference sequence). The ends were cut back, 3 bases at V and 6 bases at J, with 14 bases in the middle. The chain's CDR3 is CSASPLVGDEKLFF. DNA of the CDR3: TGCAGTGCTAGCCCCCTAGTCGGTGATGAAAAACTGTTTTTT.

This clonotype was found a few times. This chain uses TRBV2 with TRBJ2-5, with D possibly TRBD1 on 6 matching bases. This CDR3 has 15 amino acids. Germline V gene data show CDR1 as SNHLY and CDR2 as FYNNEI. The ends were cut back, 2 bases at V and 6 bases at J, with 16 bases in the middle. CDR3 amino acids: CASSESVQGGQTQYF. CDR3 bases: TGTGCCAGCAGTGAATCGGTACAGGGCGGACAGACCCAGTACTTC.

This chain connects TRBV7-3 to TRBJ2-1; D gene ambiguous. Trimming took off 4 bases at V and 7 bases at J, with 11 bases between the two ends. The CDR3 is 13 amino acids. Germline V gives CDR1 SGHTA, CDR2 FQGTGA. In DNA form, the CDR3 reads TGTGCCAGCAGCTCGGTCTTTCAGAATGAGCAGTTCTTC. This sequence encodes CASSSVFQNEQFF.

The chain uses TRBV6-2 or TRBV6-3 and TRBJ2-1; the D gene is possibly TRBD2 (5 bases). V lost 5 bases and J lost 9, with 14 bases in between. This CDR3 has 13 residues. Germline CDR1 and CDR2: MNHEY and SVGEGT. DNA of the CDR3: TGTGCCAGCAGTGACGGACTCATTAGTGAGCAGTTCTTC. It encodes CASSDGLISEQFF.

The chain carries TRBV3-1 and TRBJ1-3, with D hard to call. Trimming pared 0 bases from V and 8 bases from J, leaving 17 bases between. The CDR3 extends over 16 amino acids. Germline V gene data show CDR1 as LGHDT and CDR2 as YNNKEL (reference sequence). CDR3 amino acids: CASSQETALVYDTIYF. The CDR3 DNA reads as TGTGCCAGCAGCCAAGAAACAGCGTTGGTCTACGACACCATATATTTT. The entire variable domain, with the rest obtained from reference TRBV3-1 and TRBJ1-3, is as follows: DTAVSQTPKYLVTQMGNDKSIKCEQNLGHDTMYWYKQDSKKFLKIMFSYNNKELIINETVPNRFSPKSPDKAHLNLHINSLELGDSAVYFCASSQETALVYDTIYFGEGSWLTVV.

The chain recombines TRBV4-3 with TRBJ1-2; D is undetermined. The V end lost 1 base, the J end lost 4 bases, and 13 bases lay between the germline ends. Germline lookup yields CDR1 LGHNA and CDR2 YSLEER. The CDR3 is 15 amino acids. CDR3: CASSQVSRGTYGYTF. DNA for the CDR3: TGCGCCAGCAGCCAAGTGTCCCGGGGAACCTATGGCTACACCTTC.

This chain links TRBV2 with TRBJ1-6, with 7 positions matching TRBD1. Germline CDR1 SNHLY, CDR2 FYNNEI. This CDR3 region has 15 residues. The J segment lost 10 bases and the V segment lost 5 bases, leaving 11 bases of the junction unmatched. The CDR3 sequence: CASSSQGVLESPLHF. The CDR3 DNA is TGTGCCAGCAGTTCTCAGGGGGTCTTGGAATCACCCCTCCACTTT.

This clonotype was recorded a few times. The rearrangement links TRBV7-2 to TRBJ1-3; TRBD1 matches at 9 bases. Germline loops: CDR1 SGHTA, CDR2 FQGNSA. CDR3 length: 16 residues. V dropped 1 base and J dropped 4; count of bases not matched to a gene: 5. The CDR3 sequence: CASSLGQGGRGNTIYF. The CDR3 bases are TGTGCCAGCAGCTTAGGACAGGGGGGACGAGGAAACACCATATATTTT.